The present entry profiles one TCR beta chain with its context. Antigen unknown. These data belong to a study of T cell responses to AZD1222 COVID-19 vaccine. Notes on the study in general: Across spike, vaccine-associated CD4 TCRs were found, dominant at 160-218 and 743-854. Clonal diversity was possibly underestimated; the donors were predominantly white British and more often female.

Germline trimming cut 5 bases from V and 5 bases from J; bases unmatched to any gene: 17. Germline V gene sequence: CDR1 SGHVS, CDR2 FQNEAQ. CDR3 length equals 18 residues. TCRdb's table, derived via immunoSEQ multiplex PCR, lists solely in-frame clones and lacks some. The table has 100,000 or so clones, over 75% seen once. The receptor comes from an adult in good health. The V gene is TRBV7-8, the J gene TRBJ1-4, with 7 bases that match TRBD1. The sample in question was peripheral blood, obtained on day 0 of AZD1222 vaccination. The CDR3 DNA reads TGTGCCAGCAGCCCAATTGCACAGGGGAGAATTTCAAATGAAAAACTGTTTTTT. This codes for CASSPIAQGRISNEKLFF. The complete variable domain, with remaining parts taken from reference TRBV7-8 and TRBJ1-4, reads GAGVSQSPRYKVAKRGQDVALRCDPISGHVSLFWYQQALGQGPEFLTYFQNEAQLDKSGLPSDRFFAERPEGSVSTLKIQRTQQEDSAVYLCASSPIAQGRISNEKLFFGSGTQLSVL.